This record covers a single T cell receptor (beta chain). As yet, its antigen is unknown. The entry originates in a study of radiation and T cells in renal cell carcinoma. Study as a whole: Nephrectomy followed 15 Gy stereotactic body radiation by 4 weeks.

The germline V gene has CDR1 MNHNS and CDR2 SASEGT. This CDR3 comprises 16 residues. Trimming took 4 bases from V and 5 from J; bases not matched to a gene: 8. As for time point: baseline pretreatment blood. The treatment denotes: 15 Gy SBRT to primary tumor, nephrectomy 4 weeks later. Serial blood draws occurred at baseline and 2 and 4 weeks post-SBRT. Clear cell pathology was present in this patient's renal cell carcinoma. TCRdb's copy holds only in-frame clones and misses some; the assay was immunoSEQ multiplex PCR. The table has about 130,000 clones, nearly 90% seen once. Study conclusions and caveats: In blood, top tumor clones expanded by 2 weeks, shrinking by 4.

The rearrangement links TRBV6-1 to TRBJ1-5; TRBD1 matches 10 bases. The sequence came from a woman aged 50 to 60 with renal cell carcinoma. The sample was blood, taken from a patient whose treatment included radiotherapy and nephrectomy. The CDR3, as DNA: TGTGCCAGCAGTGTCGACAGGGGGCGCAGACATCAGCCCCAGCATTTT. Its protein product is CASSVDRGRRHQPQHF.